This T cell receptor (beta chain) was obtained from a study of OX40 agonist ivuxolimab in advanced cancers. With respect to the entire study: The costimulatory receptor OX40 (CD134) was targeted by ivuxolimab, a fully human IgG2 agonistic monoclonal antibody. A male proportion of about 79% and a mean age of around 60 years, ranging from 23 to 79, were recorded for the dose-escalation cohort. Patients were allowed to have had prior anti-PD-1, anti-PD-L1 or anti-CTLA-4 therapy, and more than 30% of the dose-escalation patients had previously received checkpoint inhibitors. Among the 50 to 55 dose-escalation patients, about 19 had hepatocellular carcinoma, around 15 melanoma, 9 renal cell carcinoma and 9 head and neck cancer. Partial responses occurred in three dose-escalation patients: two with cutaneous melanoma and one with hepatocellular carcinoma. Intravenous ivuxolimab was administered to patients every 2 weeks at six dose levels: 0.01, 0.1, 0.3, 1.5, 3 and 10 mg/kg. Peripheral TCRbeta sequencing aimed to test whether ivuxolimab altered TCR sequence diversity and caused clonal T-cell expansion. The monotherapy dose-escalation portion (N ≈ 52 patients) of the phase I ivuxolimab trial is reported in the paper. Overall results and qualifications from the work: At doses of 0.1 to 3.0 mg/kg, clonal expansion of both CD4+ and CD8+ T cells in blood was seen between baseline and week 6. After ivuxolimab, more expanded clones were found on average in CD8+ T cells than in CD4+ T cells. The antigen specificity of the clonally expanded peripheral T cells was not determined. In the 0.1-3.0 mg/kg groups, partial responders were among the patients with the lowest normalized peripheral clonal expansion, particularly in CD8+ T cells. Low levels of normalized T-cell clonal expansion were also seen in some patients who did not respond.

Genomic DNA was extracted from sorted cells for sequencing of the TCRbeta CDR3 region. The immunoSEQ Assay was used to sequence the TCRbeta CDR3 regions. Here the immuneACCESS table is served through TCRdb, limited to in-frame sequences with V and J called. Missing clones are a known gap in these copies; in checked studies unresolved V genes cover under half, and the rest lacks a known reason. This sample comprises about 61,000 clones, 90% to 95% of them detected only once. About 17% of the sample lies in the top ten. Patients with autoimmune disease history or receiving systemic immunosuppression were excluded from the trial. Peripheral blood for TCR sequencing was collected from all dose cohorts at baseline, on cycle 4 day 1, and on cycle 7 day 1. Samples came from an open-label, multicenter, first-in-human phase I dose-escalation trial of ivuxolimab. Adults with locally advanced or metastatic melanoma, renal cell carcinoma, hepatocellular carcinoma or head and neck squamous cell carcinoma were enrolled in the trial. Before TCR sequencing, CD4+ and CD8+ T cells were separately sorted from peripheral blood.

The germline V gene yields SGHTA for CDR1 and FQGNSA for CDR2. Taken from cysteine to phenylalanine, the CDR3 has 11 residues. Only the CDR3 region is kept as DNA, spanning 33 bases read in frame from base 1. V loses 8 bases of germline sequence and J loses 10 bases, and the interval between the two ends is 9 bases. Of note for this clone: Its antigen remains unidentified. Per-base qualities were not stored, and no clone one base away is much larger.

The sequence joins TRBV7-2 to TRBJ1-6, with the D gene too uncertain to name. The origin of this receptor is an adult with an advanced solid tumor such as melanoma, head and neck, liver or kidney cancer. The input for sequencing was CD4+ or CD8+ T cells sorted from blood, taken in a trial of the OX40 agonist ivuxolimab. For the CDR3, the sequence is CASGNGSPLHF. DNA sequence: TGTGCCAGCGGAAATGGCTCACCCCTCCACTTT.